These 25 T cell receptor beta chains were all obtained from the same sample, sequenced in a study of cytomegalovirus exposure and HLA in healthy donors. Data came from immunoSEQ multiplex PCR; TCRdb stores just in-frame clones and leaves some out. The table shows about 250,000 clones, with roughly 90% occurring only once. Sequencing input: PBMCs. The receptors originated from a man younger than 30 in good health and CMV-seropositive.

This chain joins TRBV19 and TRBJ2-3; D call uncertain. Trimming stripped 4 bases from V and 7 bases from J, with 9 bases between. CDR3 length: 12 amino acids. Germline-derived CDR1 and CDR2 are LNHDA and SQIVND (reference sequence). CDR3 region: CASSTRRNTQYF. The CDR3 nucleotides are TGTGCCAGTAGTACCAGGAGAAATACGCAGTATTTT.

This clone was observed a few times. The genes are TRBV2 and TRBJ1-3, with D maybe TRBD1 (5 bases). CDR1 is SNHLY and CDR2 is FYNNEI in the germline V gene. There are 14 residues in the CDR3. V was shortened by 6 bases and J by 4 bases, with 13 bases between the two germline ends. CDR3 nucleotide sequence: TGTGCCAGCAGGGGTATGGGACGAGGAAACACCATATATTTT. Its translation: CASRGMGRGNTIYF. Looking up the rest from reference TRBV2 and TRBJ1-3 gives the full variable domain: EPEVTQTPSHQVTQMGQEVILRCVPISNHLYFYWYRQILGQKVEFLVSFYNNEISEKSEIFDDQFSVERPDGSNFTLKIRSTKLEDSAMYFCASRGMGRGNTIYFGEGSWLTVV.

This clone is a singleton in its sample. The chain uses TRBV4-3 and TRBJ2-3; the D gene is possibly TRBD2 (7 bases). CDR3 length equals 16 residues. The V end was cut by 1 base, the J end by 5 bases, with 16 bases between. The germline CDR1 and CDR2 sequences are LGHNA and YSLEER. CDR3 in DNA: TGCGCCAGCAGCCAAGTGTGGGGGGGCGGCATAGATACGCAGTATTTT. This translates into CASSQVWGGGIDTQYF.

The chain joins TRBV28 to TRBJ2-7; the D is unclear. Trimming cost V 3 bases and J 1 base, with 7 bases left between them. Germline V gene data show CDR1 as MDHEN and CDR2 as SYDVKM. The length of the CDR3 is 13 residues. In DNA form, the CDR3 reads TGTGCCAGCAGTTTTGGCAGATCCTACGAGCAGTACTTC. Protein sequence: CASSFGRSYEQYF.

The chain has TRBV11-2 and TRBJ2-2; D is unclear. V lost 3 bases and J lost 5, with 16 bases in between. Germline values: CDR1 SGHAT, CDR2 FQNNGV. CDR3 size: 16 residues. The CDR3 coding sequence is TGTGCCAGCAGCTTTCGCACGCCAATCCTTACCGGGGAGCTGTTTTTT. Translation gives CASSFRTPILTGELFF.

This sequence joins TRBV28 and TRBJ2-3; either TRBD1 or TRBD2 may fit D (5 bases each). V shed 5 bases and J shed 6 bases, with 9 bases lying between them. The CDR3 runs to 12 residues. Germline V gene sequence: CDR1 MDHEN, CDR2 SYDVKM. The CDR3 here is CASSVWGDTQYF. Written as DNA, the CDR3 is TGTGCCAGCAGTGTCTGGGGGGATACGCAGTATTTT.

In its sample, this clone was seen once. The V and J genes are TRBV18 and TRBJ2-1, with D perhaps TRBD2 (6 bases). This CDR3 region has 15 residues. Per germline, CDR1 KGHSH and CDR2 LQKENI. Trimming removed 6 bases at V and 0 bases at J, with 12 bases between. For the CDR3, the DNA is TGTGCCAGCTCGCCTAGCGCGAGCTCCTACAATGAGCAGTTCTTC. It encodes CASSPSASSYNEQFF.

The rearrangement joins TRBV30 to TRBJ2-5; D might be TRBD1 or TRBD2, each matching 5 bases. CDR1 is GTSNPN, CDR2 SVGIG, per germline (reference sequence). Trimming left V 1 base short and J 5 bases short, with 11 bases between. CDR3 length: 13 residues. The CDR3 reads CAWSGLAGETQYF. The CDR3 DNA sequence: TGTGCCTGGAGTGGGCTAGCAGGGGAGACCCAGTACTTC.

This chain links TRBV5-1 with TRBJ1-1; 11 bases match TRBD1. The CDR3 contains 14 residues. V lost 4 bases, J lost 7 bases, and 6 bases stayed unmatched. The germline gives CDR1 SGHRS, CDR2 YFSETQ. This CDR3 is CASSTGQGAGEAFF. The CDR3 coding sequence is TGCGCCAGCAGCACCGGACAGGGGGCTGGTGAAGCTTTCTTT.

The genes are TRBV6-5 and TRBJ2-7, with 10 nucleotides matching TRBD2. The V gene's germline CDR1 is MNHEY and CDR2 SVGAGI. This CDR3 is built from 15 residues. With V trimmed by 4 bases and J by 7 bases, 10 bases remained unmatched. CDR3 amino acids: CASSFRTSGPGEQYF. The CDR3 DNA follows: TGTGCCAGCAGTTTTAGGACTAGCGGCCCGGGGGAGCAGTACTTC.

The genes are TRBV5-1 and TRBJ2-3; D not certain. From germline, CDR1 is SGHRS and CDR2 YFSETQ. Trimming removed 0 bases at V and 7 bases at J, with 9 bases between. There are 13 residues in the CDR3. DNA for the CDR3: TGCGCCAGCAGCTTGGATCAGAGTAATACGCAGTATTTT. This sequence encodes CASSLDQSNTQYF.

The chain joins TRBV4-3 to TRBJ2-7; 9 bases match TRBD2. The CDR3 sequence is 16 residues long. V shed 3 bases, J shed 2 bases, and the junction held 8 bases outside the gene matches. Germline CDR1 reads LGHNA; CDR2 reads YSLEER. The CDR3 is CASSQASSGRTYEQYF. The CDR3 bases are TGCGCCAGCAGCCAGGCCTCGAGCGGGAGGACCTACGAGCAGTACTTC.

The CDR3 bases are TGTGCCAGCAGTTTAACGGCGCGGGTCGGCGGGCCAACCTACGAGCAGTACTTC. Its translation: CASSLTARVGGPTYEQYF. The chain recombines TRBV27 with TRBJ2-7; a possible D gene is TRBD2 (5 bases). Germline CDR1 reads MNHEY; CDR2 reads SMNVEV (reference sequence). The CDR3 runs 18 residues. The germline V and J ends were trimmed by 2 bases and 2 bases, with 22 bases remaining between them.

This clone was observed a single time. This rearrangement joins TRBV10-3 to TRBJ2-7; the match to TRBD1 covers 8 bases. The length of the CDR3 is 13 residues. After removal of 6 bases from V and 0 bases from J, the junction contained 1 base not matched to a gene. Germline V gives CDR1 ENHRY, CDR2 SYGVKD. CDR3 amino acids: CAIRGTGSYEQYF. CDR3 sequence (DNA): TGTGCCATCAGGGGGACAGGCTCCTACGAGCAGTACTTC.

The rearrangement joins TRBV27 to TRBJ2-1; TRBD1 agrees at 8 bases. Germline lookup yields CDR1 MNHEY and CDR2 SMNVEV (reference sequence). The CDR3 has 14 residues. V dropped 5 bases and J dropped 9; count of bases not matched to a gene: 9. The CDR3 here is CASSPNRQGTEQFF. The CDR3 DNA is TGTGCCAGCAGTCCAAACCGACAGGGGACTGAGCAGTTCTTC.

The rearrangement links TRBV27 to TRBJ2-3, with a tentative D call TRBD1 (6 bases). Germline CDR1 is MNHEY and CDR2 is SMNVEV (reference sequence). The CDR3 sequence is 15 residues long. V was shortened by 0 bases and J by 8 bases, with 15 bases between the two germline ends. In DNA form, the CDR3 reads TGTGCCAGCAGTTTATCGCCCGGAAGCAGGGGTACGCAGTATTTT. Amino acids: CASSLSPGSRGTQYF.

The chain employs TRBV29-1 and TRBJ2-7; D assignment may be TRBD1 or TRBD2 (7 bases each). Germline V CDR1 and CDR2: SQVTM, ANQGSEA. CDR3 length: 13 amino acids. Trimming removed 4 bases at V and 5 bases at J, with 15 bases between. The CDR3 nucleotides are TGCAGCGTTGGATTCAGGGGGGGTGACGAGCAGTACTTC. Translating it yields CSVGFRGGDEQYF.

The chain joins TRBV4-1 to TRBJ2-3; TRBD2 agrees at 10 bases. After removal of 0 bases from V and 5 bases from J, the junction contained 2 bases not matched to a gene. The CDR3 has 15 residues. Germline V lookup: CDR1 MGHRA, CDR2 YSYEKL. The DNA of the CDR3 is TGCGCCAGCAGCCAAGATCTAGCGGGAGTAGATACGCAGTATTTT. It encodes CASSQDLAGVDTQYF.

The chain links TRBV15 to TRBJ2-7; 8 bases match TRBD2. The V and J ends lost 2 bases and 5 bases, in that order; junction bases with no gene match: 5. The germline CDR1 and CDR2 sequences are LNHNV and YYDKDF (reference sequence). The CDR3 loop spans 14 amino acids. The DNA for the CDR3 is TGTGCCACCAGCAGACCCGGGAGGGCCCACGAGCAGTACTTC. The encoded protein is CATSRPGRAHEQYF. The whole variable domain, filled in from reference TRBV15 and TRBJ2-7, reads DAMVIQNPRYQVTQFGKPVTLSCSQTLNHNVMYWYQQKSSQAPKLLFHYYDKDFNNEADTPDNFQSRRPNTSFCFLDIRSPGLGDTAMYLCATSRPGRAHEQYFGPGTRLTVT.

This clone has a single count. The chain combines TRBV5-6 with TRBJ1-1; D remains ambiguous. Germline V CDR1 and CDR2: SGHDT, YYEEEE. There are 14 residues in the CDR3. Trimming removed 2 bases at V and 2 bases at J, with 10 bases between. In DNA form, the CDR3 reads TGTGCCAGCAGCTTCCGGGAGAGAAACACTGAAGCTTTCTTT. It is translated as CASSFRERNTEAFF.

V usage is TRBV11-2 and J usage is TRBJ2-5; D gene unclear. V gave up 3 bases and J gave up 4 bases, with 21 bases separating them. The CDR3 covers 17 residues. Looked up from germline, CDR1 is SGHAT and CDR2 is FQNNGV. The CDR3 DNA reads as TGTGCCAGCAGCTTTTTTGTCAGCCAGACATTAAGAGAGACCCAGTACTTC. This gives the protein CASSFFVSQTLRETQYF.

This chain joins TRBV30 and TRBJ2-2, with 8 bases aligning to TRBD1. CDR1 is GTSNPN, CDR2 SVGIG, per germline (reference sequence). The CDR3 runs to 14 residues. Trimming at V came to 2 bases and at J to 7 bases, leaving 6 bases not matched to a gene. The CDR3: CAWSFRTGFGELFF. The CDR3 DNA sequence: TGTGCCTGGAGTTTCCGGACAGGGTTCGGGGAGCTGTTTTTT. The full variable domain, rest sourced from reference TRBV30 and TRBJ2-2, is SQTIHQWPATLVQPVGSPLSLECTVEGTSNPNLYWYRQAAGRGLQLLFYSVGIGQISSEVPQNLSASRPQDRQFILSSKKLLLSDSGFYLCAWSFRTGFGELFFGEGSRLTVL.

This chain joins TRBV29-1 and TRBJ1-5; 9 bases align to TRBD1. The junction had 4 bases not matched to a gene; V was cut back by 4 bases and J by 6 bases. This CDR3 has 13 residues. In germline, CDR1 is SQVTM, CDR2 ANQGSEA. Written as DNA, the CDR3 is TGCAGCGTTGTTGAGACAGGGGGTCAGCCCCAGCATTTT. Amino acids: CSVVETGGQPQHF.

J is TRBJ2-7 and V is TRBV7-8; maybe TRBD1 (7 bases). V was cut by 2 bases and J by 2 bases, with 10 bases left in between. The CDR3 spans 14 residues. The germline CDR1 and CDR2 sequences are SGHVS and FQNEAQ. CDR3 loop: CASSLQGGAYEQYF. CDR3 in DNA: TGTGCCAGCAGCTTACAGGGGGGAGCCTACGAGCAGTACTTC.

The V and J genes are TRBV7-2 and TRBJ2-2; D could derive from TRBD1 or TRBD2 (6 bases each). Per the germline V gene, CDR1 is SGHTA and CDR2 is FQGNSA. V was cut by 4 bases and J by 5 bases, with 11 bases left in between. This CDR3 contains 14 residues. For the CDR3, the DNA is TGTGCCAGCAGCTCGCAGGGGAGGACCGGGGAGCTGTTTTTT. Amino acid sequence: CASSSQGRTGELFF.